Presented here are 16 T cell receptor beta chains from one specimen sequenced in a study of T cells after yellow fever vaccination. TCRdb processed the 5' RACE reads anew with MiXCR; each CDR3 protein has one entry. The sample comprises 350,000 to 450,000 distinct CDR3 sequences, approximately 18% of which are singletons, and 15% to 20% rests with the top ten. The sequences come from PBMCs, collected before the yellow fever booster vaccination. The source is a man aged 18 to 29 who received the YFV17D yellow fever vaccine.

This clonotype was seen only a few times. V usage is TRBV11-3 and J usage is TRBJ2-1; the match to TRBD1 covers 12 bases. CDR1 is SGHNT, CDR2 YENEEA, per germline. This CDR3 contains 15 residues. V was pared by 6 bases and J by 7 bases, with 7 bases of the junction left unmatched. CDR3 sequence (DNA): TGTGCCAGCAGTCACCGGGACAGGGGGCAAAATGAGCAGTTCTTC. As protein: CASSHRDRGQNEQFF.

The V gene is TRBV4-1, the J gene TRBJ1-2; 7 bases match TRBD1. The V segment lost 1 base and the J segment 5 bases; nucleotides outside the gene matches: 4. The CDR3 has 14 residues. CDR1 and CDR2 (germline): MGHRA, YSYEKL. The CDR3 DNA reads TGCGCCAGCAGCCAAGGCAAGGGGGCGTATGGCTACACCTTC. It encodes CASSQGKGAYGYTF.

This clonotype was counted a single time. The chain recombines TRBV27 with TRBJ2-3, with D unresolved. V shed 0 bases and J shed 10 bases, with 11 bases lying between them. This CDR3 contains 13 residues. The germline CDR1 and CDR2 sequences are MNHEY and SMNVEV (reference sequence). DNA for the CDR3: TGTGCCAGCAGTTTATCGTCGGCTTCGGCGCAGTATTTT. Translation: CASSLSSASAQYF.

This clonotype was counted between two and nine times. The CDR3 nucleotides read TGCGCCAGCAGAAATTTCGGGACCCTTGCCAATGGCTACACCTTC. It yields the protein CASRNFGTLANGYTF. The rearrangement uses TRBV4-3 and TRBJ1-2; the D gene is possibly TRBD1 (5 bases). The V gene lost 6 bases and the J gene lost 6 bases, with 20 bases spanning the gap. CDR3 size: 15 residues. Germline V gene data show CDR1 as LGHNA and CDR2 as YSLEER.

The chain is built from TRBV7-7 and TRBJ2-5, with 7 bases matching TRBD2. The CDR3 loop spans 15 amino acids. From germline, CDR1 is SSHAT and CDR2 FNYEAQ (reference sequence). The trim removed 1 base at V and 0 bases at J, leaving 2 bases unmatched. The CDR3 sequence: CASSLGGTNQETQYF. For the CDR3, the DNA is TGTGCCAGCAGCTTAGGGGGGACTAACCAAGAGACCCAGTACTTC. The full variable domain, completed using reference TRBV7-7 and TRBJ2-5, is GAGVSQSPRYKVTKRGQDVTLRCDPISSHATLYWYQQALGQGPEFLTYFNYEAQPDKSGLPSDRFSAERPEGSISTLTIQRTEQRDSAMYRCASSLGGTNQETQYFGPGTRLLVL.

This clonotype turned up a few times. The gene calls are TRBV5-5 and TRBJ1-3; unclear D gene. In germline, CDR1 is SGHKS, CDR2 YYEKEE (reference sequence). V shed 2 bases and J shed 4 bases, with 16 bases lying between them. CDR3 length equals 16 residues. CDR3 sequence: CASSFDPGRNGNTIYF. The CDR3 DNA follows: TGTGCCAGCAGCTTCGATCCGGGGAGGAACGGAAACACCATATATTTT. Supplemented by reference TRBV5-5 and TRBJ1-3, the full variable domain reads DAGVTQSPTHLIKTRGQQVTLRCSPISGHKSVSWYQQVLGQGPQFIFQYYEKEERGRGNFPDRFSARQFPNYSSELNVNALLLGDSALYLCASSFDPGRNGNTIYFGEGSWLTVV.

There are many counts of this clonotype. This chain uses TRBV5-1 with TRBJ1-1; perhaps TRBD1 as D (6 bases). The CDR3 length is 13 residues. CDR1 and CDR2 from the germline V gene are SGHRS and YFSETQ. V gave up 3 bases and J gave up 4 bases, with 10 bases separating them. The CDR3 sequence is CASSYDRPTEAFF. For the CDR3, the DNA is TGCGCCAGCAGCTACGACAGGCCCACTGAAGCTTTCTTT.

V and J are TRBV20-1 and TRBJ2-4; tentative D call: TRBD1 (6 bases). The CDR3 contains 14 residues. CDR1 and CDR2 from the germline V gene are DFQATT and SNEGSKA (reference sequence). Trimming cost V 0 bases and J 4 bases, with 10 bases left between them. CDR3 DNA: TGCAGTGCTAGAGAACCAGGACAGAAAAACATTCAGTACTTC. It codes for CSAREPGQKNIQYF.

This chain connects TRBV7-2 to TRBJ1-5; 7 nucleotides align to TRBD1. With V trimmed by 5 bases and J by 4 bases, 8 bases remained unmatched. The germline gives CDR1 SGHTA, CDR2 FQGNSA. The CDR3 spans 15 residues. Here the CDR3 DNA reads TGTGCCAGCAGCCTACAGGGGCGTAATAATCAGCCCCAGCATTTT. As protein: CASSLQGRNNQPQHF.

This clonotype has only a few counts. At one end, the junction sequence differs from germline, possibly due to a read error. The V and J genes are TRBV5-5 and TRBJ2-1; possible D gene TRBD2, 6 bases. This CDR3 has 13 amino acids. The germline CDR1 and CDR2 sequences are SGHKS and YYEKEE (reference sequence). The CDR3 region is CASSRDSHNEQFF. The CDR3 coding sequence is TGTGCCAGCAGCCGGGACTCCCACAATGAGCAGTTCTTC. The whole variable domain, remainder taken from reference TRBV5-5 and TRBJ2-1, is DAGVTQSPTHLIKTRGQQVTLRCSPISGHKSVSWYQQVLGQGPQFIFQYYEKEERGRGNFPDRFSARQFPNYSSELNVNALLLGDSALYLCASSRDSHNEQFFGPGTRLTVL.

This clonotype has more than one count but fewer than ten. The rearrangement uses TRBV7-2 and TRBJ1-2; D is ambiguous. The germline V and J ends were trimmed by 2 bases and 4 bases, with 11 bases remaining between them. The CDR3 covers 14 residues. Germline lookup yields CDR1 SGHTA and CDR2 FQGNSA. The CDR3 spells CASSLSLRSYGYTF. The CDR3 nucleotides read TGTGCCAGCAGCTTAAGTCTTCGCAGCTATGGCTACACCTTC. The whole variable domain, filled in from reference TRBV7-2 and TRBJ1-2, reads GAGVSQSPSNKVTEKGKDVELRCDPISGHTALYWYRQSLGQGLEFLIYFQGNSAPDKSGLPSDRFSAERTGGSVSTLTIQRTQQEDSAVYLCASSLSLRSYGYTFGSGTRLTVV.

This clonotype was observed a few times. The chain couples TRBV6-5 to TRBJ2-3; TRBD2 agrees at 8 bases. Germline CDR1 is MNHEY and CDR2 is SVGAGI. V dropped 6 bases and J dropped 3; count of bases not matched to a gene: 11. This CDR3 comprises 16 residues. CDR3 loop: CASSPRTSWRTDTQYF. The CDR3 region has the DNA TGTGCCAGCAGCCCGAGGACTAGCTGGAGGACAGATACGCAGTATTTT.

This clonotype has more than one count but fewer than ten. The chain couples TRBV29-1 to TRBJ1-2; D perhaps matches TRBD1 (6 bases). The ends were cut back, 4 bases at V and 4 bases at J, with 22 bases in the middle. CDR3 size: 16 residues. Germline values: CDR1 SQVTM, CDR2 ANQGSEA. The CDR3 DNA reads as TGCAGCGTTGGCCCGCCGGGGGGGCTGTTCCCCTATGGCTACACCTTC. It encodes CSVGPPGGLFPYGYTF.

This clonotype came up a few times. The chain joins TRBV28 to TRBJ2-5; 8 nucleotides match TRBD1. CDR3 length: 14 residues. CDR1 and CDR2 from the germline V gene are MDHEN and SYDVKM. Trimming took 5 bases from V and 5 from J; bases not matched to a gene: 7. CDR3 sequence (DNA): TGTGCCAGCAGTAGGACAGGGATAGTCGAGACCCAGTACTTC. It is translated as CASSRTGIVETQYF.

The chain employs TRBV2 and TRBJ2-3, with D perhaps matching TRBD1 (6 bases). This CDR3 has 15 amino acids. Deletions cut 7 bases from V and 4 bases from J, with 18 bases between. Germline V lookup: CDR1 SNHLY, CDR2 FYNNEI. In DNA, the CDR3 is TGTGCCAGCAAGGCAAGGACAGCGGTTGCAGATACGCAGTATTTT. Its translation is CASKARTAVADTQYF.

This chain connects TRBV4-3 to TRBJ2-3; TRBD2 aligns across 11 bases. The V segment lost 3 bases and the J segment 1 base; nucleotides outside the gene matches: 3. Germline CDR1 LGHNA, CDR2 YSLEER. The CDR3 extends over 16 amino acids. CDR3 sequence: CASSQSLAGGTDTQYF. The CDR3 nucleotides read TGCGCCAGCAGCCAGTCACTAGCGGGGGGCACAGATACGCAGTATTTT.